This section outlines one T cell receptor (beta chain) sequence together with its context. As yet, its antigen is unknown. The CDR3 sequence is 17 residues long. The V end lost 0 bases, the J end lost 1 base, and 13 bases lay between the germline ends. Per germline, CDR1 MGHRA and CDR2 YSYEKL. The sample originates from a study of cytomegalovirus exposure and HLA in healthy donors. The overall study: From around 180 million T cells, an earlier analysis saw roughly 120 million unique TCR beta sequences.

Whereas donors were nominally healthy upon sampling, unrecorded immune exposures were probable. Study-wide points: Within an earlier analysis, most TCR beta V segments proved productive either about 87% or about 30% of the time. V- and J-gene trimming in TCR beta was tied to a missense DCLRE1C variant by an analysis performed later.

Use of 60 Vbeta and 13 Jbeta primers characterized the PCR. Data came from immunoSEQ multiplex PCR; TCRdb stores just in-frame clones and leaves some out. The data hold 150,000 or so clones, with over 75% observed a single time. Sequenced material: PBMCs. The chain recombines TRBV4-1 with TRBJ2-4; D perhaps matches TRBD1 (5 bases). The clonotype comes from a man aged 45 to 65 in good health and CMV-seronegative. For the CDR3, the DNA is TGCGCCAGCAGCCAAGAGTGGCAGGGTGGGGCCAAAAACATTCAGTACTTC. This translates into CASSQEWQGGAKNIQYF.